The 17 T cell receptor beta chains given below trace back to one sample, sequenced in a study of identical twins. TCRdb processed the 5' RACE reads anew with MiXCR; each CDR3 protein has one entry. Counted here are 1.5 million to 2 million distinct CDR3 sequences, less than 35% occurring once; the ten biggest clones make up roughly 0.3%. Sequenced: cord blood. The source is a newborn girl in good health.

This clonotype has ten or more counts. V is TRBV7-7 and J is TRBJ2-3; 9 bases map to TRBD2. Per the germline V gene, CDR1 is SSHAT and CDR2 is FNYEAQ (reference sequence). This CDR3 is built from 14 residues. The J segment lost 6 bases and the V segment lost 8 bases, leaving 9 bases of the junction unmatched. The CDR3 loop reads CASSRGGASDTQYF. As DNA, the CDR3 is TGTGCCAGCTCTCGCGGGGGGGCCTCTGATACGCAGTATTTT. Full variable domain (remainder filled in from reference TRBV7-7 and TRBJ2-3): GAGVSQSPRYKVTKRGQDVTLRCDPISSHATLYWYQQALGQGPEFLTYFNYEAQPDKSGLPSDRFSAERPEGSISTLTIQRTEQRDSAMYRCASSRGGASDTQYFGPGTRLTVL.

Only a few counts were recorded for this clonotype. The CDR3 region has the DNA TGTGCCAGCAGTGAAAGAGCAGGGAATCCCCCCTACGAGCAGTACTTC. Its translation: CASSERAGNPPYEQYF. V and J are TRBV2 and TRBJ2-5, with D perhaps TRBD1 (5 bases). The J call may not be correct, given that the DNA end is closer to TRBJ2-7. Germline assignment: CDR1 SNHLY and CDR2 FYNNEI. The CDR3 length is 16 residues.

The V and J genes are TRBV6-2 or TRBV6-3 and TRBJ2-3; 7 bases are shared with TRBD1. V gave up 5 bases and J gave up 4 bases; unmatched junction bases: 9. This CDR3 has 15 amino acids. The germline V gene has CDR1 MNHEY and CDR2 SVGEGT. CDR3 residues: CASSRTGAGADTQYF. CDR3 bases: TGTGCCAGCAGTCGCACAGGGGCCGGGGCAGATACGCAGTATTTT.

CDR3 nucleotide sequence: TGTGCCAGCAGCGAGAGACAGGCGCTCCTAGCTAACTATGGCTACACCTTC. Protein: CASSERQALLANYGYTF. V gene TRBV9 combines with J gene TRBJ1-2; possible D gene TRBD1, 6 bases. Deletions cut 3 bases from V and 0 bases from J, with 18 bases between. Germline CDR1 reads SGDLS; CDR2 reads YYNGEE. This CDR3 has 17 amino acids.

This clonotype was recorded a few times. CDR3 nucleotide sequence: TGTGCCAGCAGCTACCTCGGATGTAGCACAGATACGCAGTATTTT. Amino acid sequence: CASSYLGCSTDTQYF. The chain carries TRBV21-1 and TRBJ2-3. TRBV21-1 is tagged as a pseudogene. The CDR3 runs to 15 residues.

V gene TRBV2 combines with J gene TRBJ1-5; TRBD1 is a possible D gene (6 bases). This CDR3 comprises 13 residues. The V end was cut by 7 bases, the J end by 6 bases, with 13 bases between. Germline CDR1 SNHLY, CDR2 FYNNEI. This CDR3 reads CASTRQDVQPQHF. The CDR3 coding sequence is TGTGCCAGCACTCGACAGGATGTTCAGCCCCAGCATTTT. Complete variable domain (other parts from reference TRBV2 and TRBJ1-5): EPEVTQTPSHQVTQMGQEVILRCVPISNHLYFYWYRQILGQKVEFLVSFYNNEISEKSEIFDDQFSVERPDGSNFTLKIRSTKLEDSAMYFCASTRQDVQPQHFGDGTRLSIL.

The CDR3 reads CASTSWGRANNEQFF. CDR3 nucleotide sequence: TGTGCCAGCACTTCCTGGGGCAGGGCGAACAATGAGCAGTTCTTC. The V and J genes are TRBV6-6 and TRBJ2-1, with a tentative D call TRBD1 (5 bases). Between the trimmed V and J ends, which lost 7 bases and 5 bases, there was a span of 18 bases. Germline CDR1 is MNHNY and CDR2 is SVGAGI (reference sequence). This CDR3 contains 15 residues.

This clonotype appeared a few times. The chain employs TRBV29-1 and TRBJ1-1; D might be TRBD1 (5 bases). CDR3 length: 13 residues. Germline lookup yields CDR1 SQVTM and CDR2 ANQGSEA. CDR3 in amino acids: CTTQGGGFAEAFF. CDR3 DNA sequence: TGCACCACTCAGGGTGGGGGTTTCGCTGAAGCTTTCTTT.

The V gene is TRBV6-5, the J gene TRBJ2-3; perhaps TRBD2 as D (6 bases). Germline assignment: CDR1 MNHEY and CDR2 SVGAGI. Trimming removed 0 bases from V and 0 bases from J, with 13 bases in between. The CDR3 length is 17 residues. In nucleotides, the CDR3 is TGTGCCAGCAGTTACTCCCTACTGGCGGGAAGCACAGATACGCAGTATTTT. Protein: CASSYSLLAGSTDTQYF.

Ten or more counts support this clonotype. The chain carries TRBV28 and TRBJ2-1, with TRBD2 identical over 13 bases. Germline V gives CDR1 MDHEN, CDR2 SYDVKM. J gave up 7 bases and V 6 bases, and 18 bases lay outside the gene matches. The CDR3 is made up of 19 amino acids. The CDR3 protein is CASSFFGPTTSGRGNEQFF. As DNA, the CDR3 is TGTGCCAGCAGCTTTTTCGGCCCAACTACTAGCGGGAGGGGTAATGAGCAGTTCTTC.

Notes on this clonotype: A much larger clone lies a single base off, so this may be a read error. Since no conserved phenylalanine or tryptophan closes the CDR3, a read error is the likely cause. This rearrangement joins TRBV2 to TRBJ2-3, with 11 bases fitting TRBD2. The J segment lost 1 base and the V segment lost 6 bases, leaving 0 bases of the junction unmatched. The CDR3 has 14 amino acids. Germline V gives CDR1 SNHLY, CDR2 FYNNEI. The CDR3 sequence is CASRGLAGTDTQYV. In nucleotides, the CDR3 is TGTGCCAGCAGGGGACTAGCGGGCACAGATACGCAGTATGTT.

This rearrangement joins TRBV5-1 to TRBJ1-5, with D possibly being TRBD1 (6 bases). Germline V gene data show CDR1 as SGHRS and CDR2 as YFSETQ. The CDR3 totals 14 residues. The V end lost 4 bases, the J end lost 5 bases, and 13 bases lay between the germline ends. CDR3 protein: CASSQQNRDQPQHF. The CDR3, as DNA: TGCGCCAGCAGCCAACAGAACAGGGATCAGCCCCAGCATTTT.

There are a few counts of this clonotype. The chain recombines TRBV25-1 with TRBJ2-1; D is possibly TRBD2 (5 bases). V was pared by 1 base and J by 5 bases, with 9 bases between. This CDR3 has 14 residues. The germline V gene has CDR1 MGHDK and CDR2 SYGVNS. The CDR3 spells CASSESGMDNEQFF. As DNA, the CDR3 is TGTGCCAGCAGTGAATCGGGGATGGACAATGAGCAGTTCTTC. Full variable domain (rest looked up from reference TRBV25-1 and TRBJ2-1): EADIYQTPRYLVIGTGKKITLECSQTMGHDKMYWYQQDPGMELHLIHYSYGVNSTEKGDLSSESTVSRIRTEHFPLTLESARPSHTSQYLCASSESGMDNEQFFGPGTRLTVL.

This sequence joins TRBV5-1 and TRBJ2-5; D possibly corresponds to TRBD2 (6 bases). The ends were cut back, 4 bases at V and 1 base at J, with 14 bases in the middle. Germline V gene data show CDR1 as SGHRS and CDR2 as YFSETQ. The CDR3 runs 15 residues. Here the CDR3 reads CASSRGWRGQETQYF. The CDR3 nucleotides are TGCGCCAGCAGCCGTGGCTGGCGGGGCCAAGAGACCCAGTACTTC.

The sample holds many counts of this clonotype. The chain uses TRBV12-3 or TRBV12-4 and TRBJ1-2; possibly TRBD1 for D (5 bases). The CDR3 extends over 14 amino acids. V lost 5 bases and J lost 3, with 13 bases in between. The CDR3 protein is CASSADSLYYGYTF. CDR3 DNA: TGTGCCAGCAGTGCCGACAGCCTTTACTATGGCTACACCTTC.

V is TRBV12-3 or TRBV12-4 and J is TRBJ2-7, with D hard to call. With 4 bases removed from V and 3 bases from J, the gap between germline ends came to 16 bases. CDR3 length equals 15 residues. CDR3 loop: CASSSWAADLYEQYF. The CDR3 DNA reads TGTGCCAGCAGTTCCTGGGCAGCAGACCTCTACGAGCAGTACTTC.

This sequence joins TRBV14 and TRBJ2-1; 10 nucleotides match TRBD2. This CDR3 has 16 residues. CDR1 and CDR2 from the germline V gene are SGHDN and FVKESK. J gave up 5 bases and V 5 bases, and 9 bases lay outside the gene matches. CDR3 nucleotides: TGTGCCAGCAGCACTCTAGCGGGAGTCGGGAACAATGAGCAGTTCTTC. Its translation: CASSTLAGVGNNEQFF.